This TCR beta chain was documented in a study of T cell clonality in common variable immunodeficiency (dated by TCRdb to the mid-2010s). The paper as a whole reports these results and caveats: TCRbeta clonality was higher in CVID subjects than in healthy controls (t-test p = 0.018), and the increase was most characteristic of about a third of subjects. Although equal DNA input was used, an average of about 81,820 unique sequences per sample was obtained for controls, compared with roughly 33,000 for CVID samples. Fewer TCRbeta clones were shared among CVID subjects than among healthy controls (p < 0.0001). CVID TCRbeta sequences reportedly showed fewer deletions and N-nucleotide insertions and lacked highly modified clones with 13 or more V deletions. It was noted by the authors that sequencing of the repertoires of T cell subpopulations would be needed to clarify the cause of the increased clonality in CVID. Correlations of repertoire features with clinical complications were constrained by heterogeneity among patients within the CVID cohort.

Sequences SQVTM (CDR1) and ANQGSEA (CDR2) are obtained from the germline V gene. From the cysteine through the phenylalanine, the CDR3 covers 13 amino acids. The CDR3 was read in part: 30 bases, with the frame set at base 1. A distance of 14 bases separates the germline ends of V and J, which lose 6 bases and 2 bases respectively. Note on this clone: Its recognized antigen is unknown. The read comes to an end 3 residues before the CDR3 does, leaving the germline J gene to fill in the end.

For sequencing input, CVID and control samples contributed equivalent amounts of genomic DNA. For every sample, a 60 bp segment covering the rearranged TCRbeta CDR3 region was amplified and then sequenced. The immunoSEQ assay, a bias-corrected multiplex PCR with high-throughput sequencing, was employed for TCRbeta amplification. Concerning the study's data processing: Every unique nucleotide sequence counted as a clone and was annotated with V, D and J genes, copy number and frequency. Sequences were labeled productive if in frame, and non-productive if out of frame or containing stop codons. As previously described, clonality was calculated on the basis of Shannon's entropy. The predicted amino acid sequences of productive clones were used to derive the mean CDR3 Kyte-Doolittle hydropathy. Scaled V gene usage was hierarchically clustered using Manhattan distance and complete linkage with the R hclust function. Sharing of clones by CDR3 amino acid sequence was evaluated through resampling of 12 repertoires per group over 100 rounds. Repertoires were searched for approximately 70 published EBV-specific and fewer than 300 published CMV-specific TCRbeta sequences. A couple of CVID samples that yielded fewer than 10,000 sequences were excluded from the analysis, so fewer than 45 CVID repertoires were retained. TCRdb retrieved this table from immuneACCESS and kept in-frame rearrangements only. Not all clones are present; in checked studies, unresolved V genes account for under half, and no reason is known for the remainder. V, J and clone size were drawn from that table, and D and trimming were deduced from the DNA. In this sample's table one finds about 15,000 clones. Of the sample, just under 5% falls within the top ten clones.

CVID was diagnosed by standard criteria: serum IgG, IgA and/or IgM reduced below normal range, plus specific antibody deficiency. There were fewer than 45 subjects in the CVID group (approximately 15 female and 29 male), ranging in age from about 9 to 65 years, with a mean age of 40. Predominantly Caucasian heritage was noted among both the CVID patients and the healthy controls. All CVID subjects had received replacement immunoglobulin therapy for at least one year at the time of study participation. At blood collection, none of the CVID subjects was ill or on immunomodulatory or immunosuppressive medication. From each donor, about 4.5 to 9 ml of heparinized peripheral whole blood was collected. Genomic DNA from adults with common variable immune deficiency (CVID) and from healthy adult controls was the source for sequencing TCRbeta CDR3 repertoires. Diluted blood was density-centrifuged over Hypaque 1077 or Ficoll-Paque to isolate peripheral blood mononuclear cells. Genomic DNA was extracted from unsorted mononuclear cells by Qiagen column purification or by a centrifugation-based method.

The sequence came from a human donor with common variable immunodeficiency. Recombination joined TRBV29-1 with TRBJ2-7, with a weak D call of TRBD1 (5 bases match). The sample consisted of peripheral blood mononuclear cells. The CDR3 DNA, read in part, is TGCAGCGTCCTACCTACAGGACCCTACGAG. This translates into CSVLPTGPYE. The entire CDR3 protein is CSVLPTGPYEQYF.